This T cell receptor beta chain is from a study of cytomegalovirus exposure and HLA in healthy donors. The PCR made use of 60 Vbeta and 13 Jbeta primers. The table came from immunoSEQ multiplex PCR; TCRdb's copy has only in-frame clones and leaves some out. The sample shows 150,000 to 200,000 clones, over 75% of them seen only once. CDR1 is SGHTA and CDR2 is FQGTGA in the germline V gene. V was shortened by 5 bases and J by 6 bases, with 19 bases between the two germline ends. The CDR3 contains 15 residues. The TCR originated in a man between 35 and 55 years old in good health and CMV-seropositive. Sequences were obtained from PBMCs. The gene calls are TRBV7-3 and TRBJ1-2; perhaps TRBD1 as D (5 bases). CDR3 amino acids: CASSRFGGESHGYTF. CDR3 in DNA: TGTGCCAGCAGCCGATTCGGGGGGGAATCGCATGGCTACACCTTC.